Listed below are T cell receptor beta chains from one sample, sequenced in a study of cytomegalovirus exposure and HLA in healthy donors. This table comes from immunoSEQ multiplex PCR, and its TCRdb copy is limited to in-frame clones, with some not included. The table has some 160,000 clones, 60% to 85% seen once. The sequenced sample was PBMCs. The receptors were gathered from a woman aged 40 to 49 in good health and CMV-seropositive. Both conserved end residues are part of each CDR3. A D gene is named only where the DNA matches it firmly. Clone size is shown for a subset of rows, as once, few, many or a class of expanded clone.

TRBJ1-5,.,TRBV9,.,CASSVGGEGPQHF,TGTGCCAGCAGCGTGGGGGGGGAAGGGCCCCAGCATTTT
TRBJ2-7,TRBD2,TRBV5-1,.,CASSPSGGNYEQYF,TGCGCCAGCTCACCTAGCGGGGGGAATTACGAGCAGTACTTC
TRBJ2-2,TRBD2,TRBV9,once,CASSTGLAGSGELFF,TGTGCCAGCAGCACCGGACTAGCGGGGTCCGGGGAGCTGTTTTTT
TRBJ2-5,.,TRBV7-9,.,CSSSLARGLQETQYF,TGTTCCAGCAGCTTAGCGCGTGGTCTTCAAGAGACCCAGTACTTC
TRBJ1-1,TRBD1,TRBV15,.,CATSRGGQGESEAFF,TGTGCCACCAGCAGAGGGGGACAGGGGGAATCTGAAGCTTTCTTT
TRBJ1-4,.,TRBV4-3,.,CASSQDGAASNEKLFF,TGCGCCAGCAGCCAAGATGGGGCAGCCAGTAATGAAAAACTGTTTTTT
TRBJ1-2,.,TRBV7-8,.,CASSLSRDNYGYTF,TGTGCCAGCAGCTTAAGCAGGGATAACTATGGCTACACCTTC
TRBJ2-2,TRBD1,TRBV7-3,.,CASSPGQGWAGELFF,TGTGCCAGCAGCCCCGGACAGGGGTGGGCCGGGGAGCTGTTTTTT
TRBJ2-3,TRBD2,TRBV10-3,once,CAIRPLAGGPDTQYF,TGTGCCATCAGACCCCTAGCGGGGGGGCCGGATACGCAGTATTTT
TRBJ2-7,TRBD1,TRBV7-9,.,CSSTAGTALGEQYF,TGTTCCAGCACTGCCGGGACAGCTCTCGGCGAGCAGTACTTC
TRBJ1-5,.,TRBV6-1,.,CATGGGGARQPQHF,TGTGCCACCGGTGGGGGAGGGGCTCGTCAGCCCCAGCATTTT
TRBJ2-3,.,TRBV10-1,few,CATLKGDRTYSTDTQYF,TGCGCCACACTAAAAGGAGACAGGACTTACTCAACAGATACGCAGTATTTT
TRBJ2-1,TRBD2,TRBV5-1,once,CASRTTPSGGAFGEQFF,TGCGCCAGCAGGACTACCCCTAGCGGGGGGGCCTTTGGTGAGCAGTTCTTC
TRBJ1-1,TRBD1,TRBV7-3,.,CASSLTGPMNTEAFF,TGTGCCAGCAGCTTGACAGGGCCCATGAACACTGAAGCTTTCTTT
TRBJ2-3,.,TRBV18,.,CASSPSRVGDTQYF,TGTGCCAGCTCACCAAGCAGGGTGGGAGATACGCAGTATTTT
TRBJ1-6,TRBD1,TRBV7-2,few,CASSVGQGSWSYNSPLHF,TGTGCCAGCAGCGTTGGACAGGGGAGTTGGTCCTATAATTCACCCCTCCACTTT
TRBJ1-3,.,TRBV6-5,.,CASSSPEGNGNTIYF,TGTGCCAGCAGCTCGCCGGAGGGGAATGGAAACACCATATATTTT
TRBJ1-5,.,TRBV7-2,.,CASSLGYQPQHF,TGTGCCAGCAGCTTGGGCTATCAGCCCCAGCATTTT
TRBJ2-3,TRBD2,TRBV19,.,CASGAGTKYTQYF,TGTGCCAGTGGGGCGGGGACTAAATATACGCAGTATTTT
TRBJ2-5,TRBD1,TRBV27,once,CASSLRTGGSETQYF,TGTGCCAGCAGTCTACGGACAGGGGGCAGTGAGACCCAGTACTTC
TRBJ1-5,.,TRBV5-1,.,CASSLTGGSHQPQHF,TGCGCCAGCAGCTTGACGGGGGGATCCCATCAGCCCCAGCATTTT
TRBJ2-6,TRBD1,TRBV2,.,CASVSDRKNSGANVLTF,TGTGCCAGCGTATCGGACAGGAAAAACTCTGGGGCCAACGTCCTGACTTTC
TRBJ1-1,.,TRBV6-5,.,CASSYWGGGTEAFF,TGTGCCAGCAGTTATTGGGGGGGCGGCACTGAAGCTTTCTTT
TRBJ2-1,.,TRBV6-5,.,CASSYRVAGLAEQFF,TGTGCCAGCAGTTACAGGGTGGCAGGGCTGGCTGAGCAGTTCTTC
TRBJ1-5,.,TRBV6-1,.,CASSEASGILPQHF,TGTGCCAGCAGTGAAGCATCAGGGATACTGCCCCAGCATTTT
TRBJ2-5,TRBD1,TRBV29-1,.,CSVVGQGETQYF,TGCAGCGTTGTCGGACAGGGTGAGACCCAGTACTTC
TRBJ1-1,.,TRBV7-9,.,CANAGVRNTEAFF,TGTGCCAACGCGGGGGTAAGGAACACTGAAGCTTTCTTT
TRBJ2-1,TRBD2,TRBV9,.,CASSVQPGGNEQFF,TGTGCCAGCAGCGTACAGCCCGGGGGGAATGAGCAGTTCTTC
TRBJ1-2,.,TRBV7-2,.,CASSLEPRDTYGYTF,TGTGCCAGCAGCTTAGAGCCTCGGGACACCTATGGCTACACCTTC
TRBJ1-2,.,TRBV5-8,.,CASSLAGYYGYTF,TGTGCCAGCAGCTTGGCCGGGTACTATGGCTACACCTTC
TRBJ1-1,TRBD1,TRBV13,.,CASSLRRDSSQAFF,TGTGCCAGCAGCTTACGCCGGGACAGCTCCCAAGCTTTCTTT
TRBJ1-2,.,TRBV9,.,CASSGSLGQIPSGYTF,TGTGCCAGCAGCGGGAGTTTAGGCCAAATCCCATCTGGCTACACCTTC
TRBJ1-4,.,TRBV6-5,.,CASSPQGLSNEKLFF,TGTGCCAGCAGCCCTCAGGGGCTCTCTAATGAAAAACTGTTTTTT
TRBJ2-1,.,TRBV5-4,once,CASSQYPRDNEQFF,TGTGCCAGCAGCCAATACCCGCGGGACAATGAGCAGTTCTTC
TRBJ2-3,TRBD2,TRBV29-1,.,CSVEERGGTDTQYF,TGCAGCGTTGAAGAGCGGGGGGGCACAGATACGCAGTATTTT
TRBJ2-5,TRBD2,TRBV9,.,CASSPRGTSGLGGGETQYF,TGTGCCAGCAGCCCTAGGGGGACTAGCGGCCTTGGGGGTGGGGAGACCCAGTACTTC
TRBJ1-1,TRBD1,TRBV5-5,.,CASSLGQGKGDTEAFF,TGTGCCAGCAGCTTGGGACAGGGGAAGGGGGACACTGAAGCTTTCTTT
TRBJ2-1,TRBD1,TRBV27,.,CADPGGEYNEQFF,TGTGCCGACCCAGGGGGTGAGTACAATGAGCAGTTCTTC
TRBJ2-1,.,TRBV5-1,.,CASSLVSSSYNEQFF,TGCGCCAGCAGCTTGGTGTCCAGCTCCTACAATGAGCAGTTCTTC
TRBJ1-1,.,TRBV14,.,CASSQETFSEAFF,TGTGCCAGCAGCCAAGAGACATTCTCTGAAGCTTTCTTT
TRBJ2-7,.,TRBV5-6,once,CASSSETLPIYEQYF,TGTGCCAGCAGCTCCGAAACCCTACCGATCTACGAGCAGTACTTC